The 20 T cell receptor beta chains given below trace back to one sample, sequenced in a study of cytomegalovirus exposure and HLA in healthy donors. Researchers ran the PCR with 60 Vbeta and 13 Jbeta primers. TCRdb's copy holds only in-frame clones and misses some; the assay was immunoSEQ multiplex PCR. The table shows around 97,000 clones, with roughly two thirds occurring only once. Sequenced material: PBMCs. All receptors come from a man aged 40-55 years in good health and CMV-seronegative.

The chain has TRBV5-8 and TRBJ2-3; TRBD2 matches 7 bases. J was trimmed by 0 bases and V by 3 bases; bases with no gene match: 7. CDR3 length equals 16 residues. The germline V gene encodes CDR1 SGHTS and CDR2 YDEGEE. CDR3 sequence: CASSWGLLPSTDTQYF. Written as DNA, the CDR3 is TGTGCCAGCAGCTGGGGACTACTGCCTAGCACAGATACGCAGTATTTT.

This rearrangement joins TRBV29-1 to TRBJ2-1; the match to TRBD2 covers 8 bases. V shed 4 bases, J shed 10 bases, and the junction held 9 bases outside the gene matches. This CDR3 has 13 residues. The V gene's germline CDR1 is SQVTM and CDR2 ANQGSEA. The DNA for the CDR3 is TGCAGCGTTGGTTCCGGCGGGGGGAGGGAGCAGTTCTTC. It encodes CSVGSGGGREQFF.

This chain links TRBV23-1 with TRBJ2-3; 9 bases line up with TRBD1. TRBV23-1 is noted as an ORF with a role that remains uncertain. V was pared by 4 bases and J by 5 bases, with 10 bases of the junction left unmatched. The CDR3 totals 16 residues. The CDR3, as DNA: TGCGCCAGCAGTCCCTCCCGGGACAGGGCTCAAGATACGCAGTATTTT. Residues: CASSPSRDRAQDTQYF.

The chain joins TRBV9 to TRBJ2-7, with D possibly TRBD1 on 6 matching bases. Between the trimmed V and J ends, which lost 1 base and 2 bases, there was a span of 13 bases. The V gene's germline CDR1 is SGDLS and CDR2 YYNGEE. The CDR3 length is 15 residues. CDR3 sequence: CASSVTFDRTYEQYF. The CDR3 DNA sequence: TGTGCCAGCAGCGTAACGTTCGACAGGACCTACGAGCAGTACTTC.

Here the CDR3 DNA reads TGCAGCGTTGAAGGTGGGGAAGAACCCAAGGAGGAGAATGAGCAGTTCTTC. Its protein product is CSVEGGEEPKEENEQFF. The chain carries TRBV29-1 and TRBJ2-1; D may be TRBD2 (5 bases). V gave up 1 base and J gave up 7 bases, with 23 bases separating them. Germline CDR1 reads SQVTM; CDR2 reads ANQGSEA. The CDR3 has 17 residues.

CDR3 loop: CASSRGSYGYTF. The CDR3, as DNA: TGTGCCAGCAGCCGGGGGAGCTATGGCTACACCTTC. The rearrangement uses TRBV9 and TRBJ1-2; perhaps TRBD1 as D (5 bases). Germline V gives CDR1 SGDLS, CDR2 YYNGEE. The CDR3 covers 12 residues. The V and J ends lost 4 bases and 4 bases respectively, with 8 bases between them.

With respect to this clone: At the DNA level, this CDR3 is encoded by other sequences in the same sample as well. This chain links TRBV28 with TRBJ2-7; possible D gene TRBD1, 6 bases. V was pared by 3 bases and J by 0 bases, with 9 bases between. Germline CDR1 and CDR2: MDHEN and SYDVKM. This CDR3 is 14 amino acids long. The chain's CDR3 is CASSFQGNSYEQYF. The CDR3 DNA sequence: TGTGCCAGCAGTTTCCAGGGGAACTCCTACGAGCAGTACTTC.

The chain carries TRBV27 and TRBJ2-1; TRBD1 matches 9 bases. CDR3 length: 16 amino acids. J was trimmed by 8 bases and V by 0 bases; bases with no gene match: 8. Germline V gene lookup returns CDR1 MNHEY and CDR2 SMNVEV (reference sequence). The CDR3 region has the DNA TGTGCCAGCAGTTTATCGGTACAGGGGGCTGTTGATGAGCAGTTCTTC. It codes for CASSLSVQGAVDEQFF.

The chain couples TRBV6-5 to TRBJ1-2; D call uncertain. The CDR3 loop spans 15 amino acids. Germline V gene sequence: CDR1 MNHEY, CDR2 SVGAGI. V lost 5 bases and J 4 bases, leaving 17 bases between the germline ends. CDR3 in amino acids: CASSVSLDGVYGYTF. CDR3 nucleotides: TGTGCCAGCAGTGTCTCATTAGACGGGGTCTATGGCTACACCTTC.

This sequence joins TRBV27 and TRBJ1-1; 10 nucleotides align to TRBD1. This CDR3 comprises 17 residues. V lost 6 bases to trimming and J lost 4 bases; unmatched junction nucleotides: 14. In germline, CDR1 is MNHEY, CDR2 SMNVEV (reference sequence). CDR3 nucleotides: TGTGCCAGCAGCTTAACTGTTCCCGGGACAGGGGTCACTGAAGCTTTCTTT. It is translated as CASSLTVPGTGVTEAFF.

This chain joins TRBV19 and TRBJ1-6; D is unclear. Between the trimmed V and J ends, which lost 7 bases and 2 bases, there was a span of 9 bases. The CDR3 is 14 amino acids. Germline assignment: CDR1 LNHDA and CDR2 SQIVND (reference sequence). The CDR3 DNA is TGTGCCAGTACCATGGGCCCCTATAATTCACCCCTCCACTTT. This sequence encodes CASTMGPYNSPLHF.

This chain uses TRBV5-1 with TRBJ1-2, with 9 bases identical to TRBD1. CDR1 is SGHRS, CDR2 YFSETQ, per germline. The V gene end was trimmed by 5 bases and the J gene end by 5 bases; junction bases not matched to a gene: 10. The CDR3 consists of 15 residues. CDR3 sequence (DNA): TGCGCCAGCAGACAAACCGGGACAGGGTGGTATGGCTACACCTTC. This sequence encodes CASRQTGTGWYGYTF.

This clone is a singleton in its sample. DNA for the CDR3: TGTGCCAGCAGCTTGCTGACAGGGGGAGACCAAGAGACCCAGTACTTC. It codes for CASSLLTGGDQETQYF. This chain uses TRBV11-2 with TRBJ2-5; 9 bases fit TRBD1. Looked up from germline, CDR1 is SGHAT and CDR2 is FQNNGV. The ends lost 3 bases at V and 0 bases at J; junction bases unmatched: 5. This CDR3 is built from 16 residues.

The table lists this clone with a few counts. V gene TRBV5-1 combines with J gene TRBJ1-1; no clear D. The CDR3 has 14 residues. Germline loops: CDR1 SGHRS, CDR2 YFSETQ. Trimming removed 4 bases from V and 0 bases from J, with 10 bases in between. The CDR3 reads CASSVEAVNTEAFF. CDR3 in DNA: TGCGCCAGCAGCGTGGAAGCGGTGAACACTGAAGCTTTCTTT.

This sequence joins TRBV29-1 and TRBJ2-1, with TRBD2 identical over 11 bases. The CDR3 loop spans 13 amino acids. Trimming took 7 bases from V and 6 from J; bases not matched to a gene: 5. Germline V gene sequence: CDR1 SQVTM, CDR2 ANQGSEA. CDR3 in amino acids: CSAVAGGLNEQFF. CDR3 sequence (DNA): TGCAGCGCAGTAGCGGGGGGGCTCAATGAGCAGTTCTTC.

This chain connects TRBV19 to TRBJ1-5, with D tentatively TRBD1 (5 bases). The CDR3 is 15 amino acids. V was shortened by 4 bases and J by 3 bases, with 13 bases between the two germline ends. Germline CDR1 reads LNHDA; CDR2 reads SQIVND (reference sequence). In DNA form, the CDR3 reads TGTGCCAGTAGTAACTTTTTCAGGGACAATCAGCCCCAGCATTTT. Translated, it gives CASSNFFRDNQPQHF.

This clone has just a few counts. This chain links TRBV5-1 with TRBJ2-7; 13 positions match TRBD2. The CDR3 has 16 amino acids. V lost 3 bases, J lost 3 bases, and 6 bases stayed unmatched. Germline V lookup: CDR1 SGHRS, CDR2 YFSETQ. CDR3 DNA sequence: TGCGCCAGCAGCTCCGGACTAGCGGGGGACCTCTACGAGCAGTACTTC. Translated: CASSSGLAGDLYEQYF.

V is TRBV6-5 and J is TRBJ2-3, with TRBD1 matching 7 bases. V shed 5 bases and J 5 bases; nucleotides not matched to a gene: 10. This CDR3 is built from 15 residues. Germline CDR1 reads MNHEY; CDR2 reads SVGAGI. The CDR3 is CASSGTGTAEDTQYF. For the CDR3, the DNA is TGTGCCAGCAGTGGCACCGGGACAGCAGAAGATACGCAGTATTTT.

The V and J genes are TRBV7-2 and TRBJ2-4, with D unclear. V shed 5 bases and J shed 0 bases, with 8 bases lying between them. The germline V gene has CDR1 SGHTA and CDR2 FQGNSA. The length of the CDR3 is 14 residues. The CDR3 sequence: CASSPPGAKNIQYF. CDR3 in DNA: TGTGCCAGCAGCCCTCCGGGAGCCAAAAACATTCAGTACTTC.

This clone appeared a single time. The rearrangement joins TRBV7-9 to TRBJ1-1; 8 nucleotides align to TRBD1. V lost 5 bases, J lost 11 bases, and 4 bases stayed unmatched. This CDR3 has 11 residues. From germline, CDR1 is SEHNR and CDR2 FQNEAQ (reference sequence). CDR3 sequence: CASSTRGHAFF. The DNA of the CDR3 is TGTGCCAGCAGCACCAGGGGGCACGCTTTCTTT.